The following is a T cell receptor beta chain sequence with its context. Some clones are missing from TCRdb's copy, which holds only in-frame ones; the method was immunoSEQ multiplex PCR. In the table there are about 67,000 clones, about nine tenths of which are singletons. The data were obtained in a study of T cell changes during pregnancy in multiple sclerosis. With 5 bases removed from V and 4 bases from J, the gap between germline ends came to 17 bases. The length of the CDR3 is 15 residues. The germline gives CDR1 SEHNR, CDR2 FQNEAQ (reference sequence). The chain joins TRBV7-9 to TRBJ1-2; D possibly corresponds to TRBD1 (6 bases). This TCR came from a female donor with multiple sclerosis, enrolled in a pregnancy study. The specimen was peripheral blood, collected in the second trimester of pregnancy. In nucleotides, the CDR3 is TGTGCCAGCAGCGAAGGACAGCCTGGGGGCTATGGCTACACCTTC. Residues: CASSEGQPGGYGYTF.